This TCR beta chain was obtained from a study of blood T cells in healthy people across ages. Primers used in a second PCR of about 7 to 12 cycles were a sample-barcoded 5' primer and a J-beta primer mix. Tagging of each cDNA molecule was performed by a template-switch adaptor with 12 random nucleotides. Each of the samples gave a minimum of 2.5 million paired-end reads that contained CDR3. TCRdb reanalysed the 5' RACE reads using MiXCR and keeps one entry per CDR3 protein. The sample lists approximately 800,000 distinct CDR3 sequences; 53% were seen once. PBMCs, at least 6 million per sample, were isolated. Extractions gave at least 5.5 micrograms of total RNA per sample. Germline V lookup: CDR1 SGHRS, CDR2 YFSETQ. There are 15 residues in the CDR3.

The TCR sequence derives from an older man in good health. This sequence joins TRBV5-1 and TRBJ2-5, with 10 bases aligning to TRBD2. The J call could be wrong; TRBJ2-7 is a better fit for the DNA end. The specimen sequenced was blood. For the CDR3, the DNA is TGCGCCAGCAGCCCCGGACTAGCGGTCGGCTACGAGCAGTACTTC. Amino acids: CASSPGLAVGYEQYF.